The T cell receptor (beta chain) described here comes from a study of blood T cell repertoires in COVID-19 (dated by TCRdb to the early 2020s). Concerning the study at large: Collaborator samples came from the United States, Italy and Spain and covered acute and convalescent phases of COVID-19. The dataset comprised deeply sampled blood TCRbeta repertoires from subjects exposed to, actively infected with, or recovered from COVID-19. Sample metadata almost always included a de-identified subject ID, COVID-19 status, age in years and sex. The prospective study material was composed of cDNA or gDNA derived from T cells, B-cell-depleted T cells, or PBMCs. Samples were obtained from the ongoing ImmuneRACE study (first 160 participants) and from about 1,300 subjects provided by 6 global collaborators. Where HLA class I and class II types were available, the types were taken from metadata supplied by the sample provider, not from assay-based typing. The repertoires were released in a freely available public database meant as a resource for research on the immune response to SARS-CoV-2. The paper's findings and limits, for the study overall: Clinical and demographic metadata were provided uncurated, with the amount varying by source and participant.

Compared with germline, V lacks 4 bases and J lacks 7 bases; bases without a gene match: 14. CDR1 and CDR2 were assigned from the germline V gene as SGHRS and YFSETQ. The CDR3 sequence holds 16 residues, the cysteine and phenylalanine included. The entry retains the CDR3 DNA only, 48 bases that are in frame from base 1. Of note for this clone: What this receptor recognizes is not known. No much larger clone is present one base from it, and per-base qualities are unavailable.

TCRbeta CDR3 regions were amplified from genomic DNA using the immunoSEQ Assay, a bias-controlled multiplex PCR. As for how the authors treated the data: Within the assay, amplification of reference gene primers was used to estimate how many nucleated cells each sample contained. To quantify the absolute abundance of each unique TCRbeta CDR3 rearrangement, sequence reads were collapsed and filtered. For each sample, productive Simpson clonality was calculated as the square root of Simpson's diversity index over productive rearrangements. Held by TCRdb, this immuneACCESS table contains in-frame sequences only and omits some clones. Under half of the omission traces to an unresolved V gene where checked; the cause of the rest is unknown. The D gene and trimming were derived from the DNA, and the V and J assignments and clone size from that table. The sample yields more than 85,000 clones; 60% to 80% were counted once. The ten largest account for 4% to 5% of the sample.

Each collaborating institution followed its own protocols to collect whole blood in K2EDTA tubes. For TCRbeta analysis, collaborators shipped samples as frozen whole blood, isolated PBMCs, or DNA extracted from either of those sample types. This receptor was obtained from a woman aged 50 to 65 with acute or convalescent COVID-19. Source material: peripheral blood. This chain joins TRBV5-1 to TRBJ2-7; TRBD1 lines up with 10 middle nucleotides. The CDR3 protein sequence reads: CASSPTGTGVLGEQYF. DNA sequence: TGCGCCAGCAGCCCTACCGGGACAGGGGTCCTTGGGGAGCAGTACTTC.